The rows below give T cell receptor beta chains drawn from one sample of a study of T cell repertoires in cytomegalovirus infection. TCRdb independently ran MiXCR on the reads; one entry per CDR3 protein. The sample contains more than 650,000 distinct CDR3 sequences, approximately 40% of which appear only once. The sample comprised PBMCs. Every receptor here comes from a human donor in good health (CMV status not recorded). Some clones in this sample may be carry-over from other donors' samples. CDR3s include the opening cysteine and the closing phenylalanine or tryptophan. A D gene is named only where the DNA matches it firmly. Part of the rows lack a size; the others show once, few, many or a class for expanded clones.

D gene | J gene | V gene | clone size | CDR3 DNA | CDR3 protein
- | TRBJ1-1 | TRBV4-2 | - | TGTGCCAGCAGCCAAGGGGAACGGGAGAACACTGAAGCTTTCTTT | CASSQGERENTEAFF
- | TRBJ2-7 | TRBV10-3 | - | TGTGCCACCGGAGCCAGTGAGGCTTTAGACTACGAGCAGTACTTC | CATGASEALDYEQYF
TRBD2 | TRBJ2-2 | TRBV6-1 | many | TGTGCCAGCAGTCTTAGGGGAATAGCGGGGCCGAACACCGGGGAGCTGTTTTTT | CASSLRGIAGPNTGELFF
TRBD2 | TRBJ2-3 | TRBV4-2 | - | TGTGCCAGCAGCCAAGATACTAGCGGGGGGCCAGATACGCAGTATTTT | CASSQDTSGGPDTQYF
- | TRBJ1-2 | TRBV27 | many | TGTGCCACACGGCGGGCTAACTATGGCTACACCTTC | CATRRANYGYTF
- | TRBJ1-3 | TRBV19 | few | TGTGCCAGTAGTATGCGGAACAGGGTTGACGGAAACACCATATATTTT | CASSMRNRVDGNTIYF
- | TRBJ1-5 | TRBV24-1 | - | TGTGCCACCAGTGATTTGCCCCATCAGCCCCAGCATTTT | CATSDLPHQPQHF
- | TRBJ1-5 | TRBV12-3/TRBV12-4 | many | TGTGCCAGCAGTCCGGCTGGTCAGCCCCAGCATTTT | CASSPAGQPQHF
TRBD1 | TRBJ1-1 | TRBV28 | few | TGTGCCAGCAGTTGGGGGACAGGGCGGAACACTGAAGCTTTCTTT | CASSWGTGRNTEAFF
TRBD2 | TRBJ2-3 | TRBV19 | - | TGTGCCAGTAGCCCGAGACCGTTGAGTAGCGGGGGTAGCACAGATACGCAGTATTTT | CASSPRPLSSGGSTDTQYF
- | TRBJ2-7 | TRBV12-3/TRBV12-4 | - | TGTGCCAGCAGTTTAAACTTGAACGAGCAGTACTTC | CASSLNLNEQYF
- | TRBJ1-1 | TRBV7-6 | few | TGTGCCAGCAGTGAGAGGGCTAAGAACACTGAAGCTTTCTTT | CASSERAKNTEAFF
- | TRBJ2-5 | TRBV28 | few | TGTGCCAGCAGTTTATCGGTGGCAGTGGGCCAGTACTTC | CASSLSVAVGQYF
- | TRBJ1-6 | TRBV11-2 | - | TGTGCCAGCAGCTTACGGGCGGTCGGTTGGGTTAATAATTCACCCCTCCACTTT | CASSLRAVGWVNNSPLHF
TRBD2 | TRBJ2-4 | TRBV29-1 | once | TGCAGCGTTGAAGAAGGCACTAGCGGAAAAAACATTCAGTACTTC | CSVEEGTSGKNIQYF
- | TRBJ2-5 | TRBV27 | few | TGTGCCAGCAGTCCCTACTGGAACCAAGAGACCCAGTACTTC | CASSPYWNQETQYF
- | TRBJ1-1 | TRBV7-2 | - | TGTGCCAGCAGCTTCCTAAGGGAGACTGAAGCTTTCTTT | CASSFLRETEAFF
TRBD1 | TRBJ1-1 | TRBV28 | - | TGTGCCAGCTCCCGCTCGGACAGGGGGTACACTGAAGCTTTCTTT | CASSRSDRGYTEAFF
- | TRBJ1-4 | TRBV6-5 | few | TGTGCCAGCAGTTACGGTAGAGGTCCTAATGAAAAACTGTTTTTT | CASSYGRGPNEKLFF
- | TRBJ1-1 | TRBV20-1 | few | TGCAGTGCTAGAGATTTCAGGTACAGCAACACTGAAGCTTTCTTT | CSARDFRYSNTEAFF
- | TRBJ2-1 | TRBV7-9 | few | TGTGCCAGCAGCTTAGCCAAAAACAATGAGCAGTTCTTC | CASSLAKNNEQFF
TRBD2 | TRBJ2-7 | TRBV7-2 | few | TGTGCCAGCAGCTTATTTCCCCTCCGGCTAGCGGGGGGCTCCTACGAGCAGTACTTC | CASSLFPLRLAGGSYEQYF
- | TRBJ1-5 | TRBV6-1 | many | TGTGCCAGCAGTCCCCGTACCGGACAGCCCCAGCATTTT | CASSPRTGQPQHF
TRBD1 | TRBJ1-1 | TRBV7-8 | many | TGTGCCAGCAGCTGGGGCAGGGGGCGCGGGGAAGCTTTCTTT | CASSWGRGRGEAFF
- | TRBJ1-3 | TRBV12-3/TRBV12-4 | few | TGTGCCAGCAGAAGCCCTGGAAACACCATATATTTT | CASRSPGNTIYF
- | TRBJ2-5 | TRBV29-1 | - | TGCAGCGTCCCAAAGGGTACAGAAGAGACCCAGTACTTC | CSVPKGTEETQYF
TRBD2 | TRBJ2-2 | TRBV20-1 | - | TGCAGTGCTAGAGATAGCGCTAGCGGAGACACCGGGGAGCTGTTTTTT | CSARDSASGDTGELFF
- | TRBJ1-1 | TRBV7-6 | - | TGTGCCAGCAGCTTATGGGGCAGGCCTGACAAATCGAACACTGAAGCTTTCTTT | CASSLWGRPDKSNTEAFF
TRBD2 | TRBJ2-3 | TRBV7-2 | many | TGTGCCAGCAGCTCAACCGGGACTAGCGGGGAATTACTCGCAGATACGCAGTATTTT | CASSSTGTSGELLADTQYF
TRBD1 | TRBJ1-1 | TRBV11-3 | few | TGTGCCAGCAGCTTAGGTCGGGCCGGGACAGGGATAAGAGACACTGAAGCTTTCTTT | CASSLGRAGTGIRDTEAFF
TRBD1 | TRBJ2-1 | TRBV7-8 | many | TGTGCCAGCAGCCCAGGGGGACAGCGGAATGAGCAGTTCTTC | CASSPGGQRNEQFF
TRBD1 | TRBJ1-1 | TRBV4-1 | few | TGCGCCAGCAGCCTGCCTGGGGGGGACAGTACCAGAGAAGCTTTCTTT | CASSLPGGDSTREAFF
- | TRBJ2-3 | TRBV5-5 | - | TGTGCCAGCAGCTTGGAGAGGTACACAGATACGCAGTATTTT | CASSLERYTDTQYF
- | TRBJ2-1 | TRBV6-5 | - | TGTGCCAGCAGTTATTCCCCGGCTAGTTGGGAGCAGTTCTTC | CASSYSPASWEQFF
- | TRBJ2-2 | TRBV12-3/TRBV12-4 | few | TGTGCCAGCAGTCCTTCCGGGGTATCCTACACCGGGGAGCTGTTTTTT | CASSPSGVSYTGELFF
- | TRBJ1-1 | TRBV10-3 | - | TGTGCCACCCAGGGGTCTATGAACACTGAAGCTTTCTTT | CATQGSMNTEAFF
TRBD1 | TRBJ2-7 | TRBV5-1 | - | TGCGCCAGCAGCCCTGAGAAGAGGACAGGCTCCTACGAGCAGTACTTC | CASSPEKRTGSYEQYF
TRBD1 | TRBJ1-1 | TRBV6-4 | - | TGTGCCAGCAGTGAGGCAGGGGGCGCCGGGTACACTGAAGCTTTCTTT | CASSEAGGAGYTEAFF
- | TRBJ2-7 | TRBV19 | - | TGTGCCAGTAGGGGCCGGGGCATCAGCTCCTACGAGCAGTACTTC | CASRGRGISSYEQYF
- | TRBJ2-7 | TRBV28 | many | TGTGCCAGCAGTCCGGGACTCCATGGCTCGGTAGGGAGCTCCTACGAGCAGTACTTC | CASSPGLHGSVGSSYEQYF
- | TRBJ1-1 | TRBV5-5 | few | TGTGCCAGCAGCGCTGGCGGGATGAACACTGAAGCTTTCTTT | CASSAGGMNTEAFF
- | TRBJ2-3 | TRBV7-2 | many | TGTGCCAGCAGCTACCGGTGGGGGAGAGATACGCAGTATTTT | CASSYRWGRDTQYF
- | TRBJ2-3 | TRBV27 | - | TGTGCCAGCAGTTTATCGGGCGTGGCCATACGAACAGATACGCAGTATTTT | CASSLSGVAIRTDTQYF
- | TRBJ1-2 | TRBV29-1 | - | TGCAGCGTCGTCCGAGACAGAACACACGAAAGCTATGGCTACACCTTC | CSVVRDRTHESYGYTF
- | TRBJ1-2 | TRBV6-2/TRBV6-3 | - | TGTGCCAGCAGTTACGGGCTCGGGGGCGCGTATGGCTACACCTTC | CASSYGLGGAYGYTF
- | TRBJ2-2 | TRBV6-1 | - | TGTGCCAGCAGTGTTAGGACACCGAACACCGGGGAGCTGTTTTTT | CASSVRTPNTGELFF
TRBD2 | TRBJ2-7 | TRBV7-9 | few | TGTGCCAGCAGCTTAGGACTAGCGACGGGGTACGAGCAGTACTTC | CASSLGLATGYEQYF
- | TRBJ2-7 | TRBV7-2 | - | TGTGCCAGCAGCTTAGCTAGCTGGAGCTCCTACGAGCAGTACTTC | CASSLASWSSYEQYF
- | TRBJ1-6 | TRBV27 | - | TGTGCCAGCAGTTTATTCAGGGTTGGATCACCCCTCCACTTT | CASSLFRVGSPLHF